The following is a TCR beta chain sequence with its context. The data stem from a study of blood T cell repertoires in COVID-19. About the research overall: Researchers got acute and convalescent COVID-19 samples from the United States, Italy and Spain.

How the authors handled the data: Using reference gene primer amplification, nucleated cell counts were estimated. The table came from immunoSEQ multiplex PCR; TCRdb's copy has only in-frame clones and leaves some out. Clonal size and the V and J genes are those of that table, whereas D and trimming came from the DNA. The sample yields more than 250,000 clones, around 85% seen once. Sequencing was performed on peripheral blood. The TCR originated in a man aged 50-59 years with active or convalescent COVID-19.

CDR3 in amino acids: CASSLDFAGPNTGELFF. CDR3 sequence (DNA): TGTGCCAGCAGCTTAGACTTCGCGGGGCCGAACACCGGGGAGCTGTTTTTT. This chain joins TRBV7-2 and TRBJ2-2, with a tentative D call TRBD2 (6 bases). V was cut by 1 base and J by 0 bases, with 12 bases left in between. The CDR3 is made up of 17 amino acids. The germline gives CDR1 SGHTA, CDR2 FQGNSA.